This T cell receptor beta chain was retrieved from a study of blood T cell repertoires in COVID-19. About the research overall: Some COVID-19 samples were acute and others convalescent; all came from the United States, Italy and Spain. PBMCs, B-cell-depleted T cells, or T cells provided the cDNA or gDNA that made up the material.

Donors were grouped by their self-reported clinical history. The table came from immunoSEQ multiplex PCR; TCRdb's copy has only in-frame clones and leaves some out. The sample includes around 260,000 clones, 80% to 90% of them seen just once. Sequencing was carried out using PBMCs or T cells enriched from blood (not recorded which). The source is a woman in her thirties who had recovered from COVID-19.

Here the CDR3 reads CASSYWRTDTQYF. CDR3 DNA: TGTGCCAGCAGTTACTGGCGGACAGATACGCAGTATTTT. The chain combines TRBV6-5 with TRBJ2-3; D not resolved. The CDR3 runs 13 residues. V lost 1 base and J 3 bases, leaving 5 bases between the germline ends. Germline lookup yields CDR1 MNHEY and CDR2 SVGAGI.